A selection of T cell receptor beta chains follows, all from one sample in a study of Graves' ophthalmopathy and Graves' hyperthyroidism. Each CDR3 protein is one row after TCRdb ran MiXCR on the multiplex PCR reads. The data contain about 700,000 distinct CDR3 sequences, 35% to 50% of them singletons. What was sequenced was peripheral blood. All receptors come from an adult man with Graves' ophthalmopathy. CDR3s include the opening cysteine and the closing phenylalanine or tryptophan. The D gene is left open where the match is weak. Clone size is not always given. Where it is, it says once, few, many or a class for expanded clones.

D: .
J: TRBJ2-5
size: many
V: TRBV2
CDR3: CASSDTSGQETQYF
DNA: TGTGCCAGCAGTGATACGTCGGGTCAAGAGACCCAGTACTTC

D: .
J: TRBJ2-7
size: .
V: TRBV7-3
CDR3: CASGFTKTTEQYF
DNA: TGTGCCAGCGGCTTCACGAAAACAACCGAGCAGTACTTC

D: .
J: TRBJ1-2
size: many
V: TRBV6-6
CDR3: CASSYSSGDGYTF
DNA: TGTGCCAGCAGTTACAGTTCGGGGGATGGCTACACCTTC

D: .
J: TRBJ1-3
size: .
V: TRBV11-2
CDR3: CAGCQGFGNTIYF
DNA: TGTGCCGGCTGCCAGGGTTTTGGAAACACCATATATTTT

D: .
J: TRBJ1-1
size: few
V: TRBV7-2
CDR3: CASSLNGQEAFF
DNA: TGTGCCAGCAGCTTAAATGGACAAGAAGCTTTCTTT

D: .
J: TRBJ1-1
size: once
V: TRBV20-1
CDR3: CSANTEIYTEAFF
DNA: TGCAGTGCTAATACAGAAATTTACACTGAAGCTTTCTTT

D: .
J: TRBJ2-7
size: many
V: TRBV4-1
CDR3: CASSQGAGPYEQYF
DNA: TGCGCCAGCAGCCAAGGGGCAGGGCCTTACGAGCAGTACTTC

D: TRBD1
J: TRBJ2-7
size: .
V: TRBV29-1
CDR3: CSLAGTGRYEQYF
DNA: TGCAGCTTAGCCGGGACAGGGCGGTACGAGCAGTACTTC

D: .
J: TRBJ2-7
size: many
V: TRBV29-1
CDR3: CSVGTGHEQYF
DNA: TGCAGCGTTGGGACCGGGCACGAGCAGTACTTC

D: .
J: TRBJ2-7
size: .
V: TRBV9
CDR3: CASSVEMGTPYEQYF
DNA: TGTGCCAGCAGCGTAGAAATGGGGACTCCCTACGAGCAGTACTTC

D: TRBD1
J: TRBJ1-2
size: .
V: TRBV2
CDR3: CASRQTGSILMYGYTF
DNA: TGTGCCAGCAGACAGACAGGGAGCATCCTGATGTATGGCTACACCTTC

D: .
J: TRBJ2-7
size: .
V: TRBV29-1
CDR3: CSVASSEWDYEQYF
DNA: TGCAGCGTTGCCAGCAGTGAATGGGATTACGAGCAGTACTTC

D: .
J: TRBJ1-1
size: few
V: TRBV4-1
CDR3: CASSQDRRGSNTEAFF
DNA: TGCGCCAGCAGCCAAGATAGGCGGGGGAGCAACACTGAAGCTTTCTTT

D: .
J: TRBJ1-5
size: few
V: TRBV24-1
CDR3: CASSYAQGGLGNQPQHF
DNA: TGTGCCAGCAGTTACGCACAGGGTGGCTTAGGAAATCAGCCCCAGCATTTT

D: .
J: TRBJ1-2
size: .
V: TRBV10-3
CDR3: CAIGESWVGYTF
DNA: TGTGCCATCGGTGAGTCCTGGGTCGGCTACACCTTC

D: .
J: TRBJ1-2
size: .
V: TRBV11-1
CDR3: CASSYYKGALPYGYTF
DNA: TGTGCCAGCAGCTACTACAAAGGGGCACTACCCTACGGCTACACCTTC

D: TRBD1
J: TRBJ2-7
size: few
V: TRBV7-2
CDR3: CASSFRGRLSWYEQYF
DNA: TGTGCCAGCAGCTTTAGGGGGCGACTAAGTTGGTACGAGCAGTACTTC

D: .
J: TRBJ2-2
size: .
V: TRBV25-1
CDR3: CASSPRDWNTGELFF
DNA: TGTGCCAGCAGTCCTCGGGACTGGAACACCGGGGAGCTGTTTTTT

D: TRBD2
J: TRBJ2-7
size: few
V: TRBV20-1
CDR3: CSATLAGVLEQYF
DNA: TGCAGTGCCACACTAGCGGGGGTTCTTGAGCAGTACTTC

D: .
J: TRBJ1-6
size: few
V: TRBV20-1
CDR3: CSAYTDGTSSYNSPLHF
DNA: TGCAGTGCGTACACGGACGGGACAAGCTCCTATAATTCACCCCTCCACTTT

D: .
J: TRBJ2-7
size: .
V: TRBV14
CDR3: CASSPGQLNSYGQYF
DNA: TGTGCCAGCAGCCCCGGACAGCTGAACTCCTACGGGCAGTACTTC

D: .
J: TRBJ1-5
size: .
V: TRBV10-3
CDR3: CAIRRDGNQPQHF
DNA: TGTGCCATCAGGAGGGACGGTAATCAGCCCCAGCATTTT

D: TRBD1
J: TRBJ1-5
size: .
V: TRBV25-1
CDR3: CASSALNRGGQPQHF
DNA: TGTGCCAGCAGTGCCCTTAACAGGGGAGGTCAGCCCCAGCATTTT

D: TRBD1
J: TRBJ1-5
size: once
V: TRBV20-1
CDR3: CSAPRTGGETQHF
DNA: TGCAGTGCCCCTAGGACAGGGGGGGAGACCCAGCATTTT

D: .
J: TRBJ1-1
size: many
V: TRBV11-2
CDR3: CASSLTRRSEAFF
DNA: TGTGCCAGCAGTCTCACACGGAGGAGTGAAGCTTTCTTT

D: .
J: TRBJ2-7
size: few
V: TRBV7-2
CDR3: CASSLERTASYEQYF
DNA: TGTGCCAGCAGCTTAGAGAGAACGGCTTCCTACGAGCAGTACTTC

D: .
J: TRBJ1-1
size: .
V: TRBV6-1
CDR3: CASYLRAGQSEAFF
DNA: TGTGCCAGCTACTTAAGGGCAGGGCAGTCTGAAGCTTTCTTT

D: TRBD2
J: TRBJ2-7
size: .
V: TRBV7-4
CDR3: CAGTPGGGRRRREQYF
DNA: TGTGCCGGCACTCCGGGGGGGGGGAGAAGGCGCCGCGAGCAGTACTTC

D: .
J: TRBJ2-2
size: .
V: TRBV12-3/TRBV12-4
CDR3: CASSLLGHGELFF
DNA: TGTGCCAGCAGTTTGTTGGGGCACGGGGAGCTGTTTTTT

D: TRBD1
J: TRBJ1-1
size: .
V: TRBV20-1
CDR3: CSADNRGRATEAFF
DNA: TGCAGTGCTGACAACAGGGGCCGGGCCACTGAAGCTTTCTTT

D: .
J: TRBJ1-4
size: many
V: TRBV20-1
CDR3: CSAFSTLTGYEKLFF
DNA: TGCAGTGCCTTCTCCACCCTAACAGGATACGAAAAACTGTTTTTT